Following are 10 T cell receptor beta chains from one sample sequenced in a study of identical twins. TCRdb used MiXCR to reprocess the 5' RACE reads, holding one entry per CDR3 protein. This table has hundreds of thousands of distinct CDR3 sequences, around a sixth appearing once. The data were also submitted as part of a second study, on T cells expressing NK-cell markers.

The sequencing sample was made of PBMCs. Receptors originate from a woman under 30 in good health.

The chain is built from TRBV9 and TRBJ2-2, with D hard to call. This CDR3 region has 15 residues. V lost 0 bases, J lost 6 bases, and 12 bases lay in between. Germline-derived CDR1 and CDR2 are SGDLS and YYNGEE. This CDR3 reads CASSVGPRFAGELFF. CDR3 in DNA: TGTGCCAGCAGCGTAGGTCCCAGGTTTGCCGGGGAGCTGTTTTTT.

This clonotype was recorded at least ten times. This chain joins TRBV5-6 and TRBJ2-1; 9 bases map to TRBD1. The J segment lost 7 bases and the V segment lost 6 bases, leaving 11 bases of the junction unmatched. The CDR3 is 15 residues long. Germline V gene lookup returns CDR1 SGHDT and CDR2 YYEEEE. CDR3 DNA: TGTGCCAGCAACAAGCCGGGACAGGGAGGAAATGAGCAGTTCTTC. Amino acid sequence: CASNKPGQGGNEQFF.

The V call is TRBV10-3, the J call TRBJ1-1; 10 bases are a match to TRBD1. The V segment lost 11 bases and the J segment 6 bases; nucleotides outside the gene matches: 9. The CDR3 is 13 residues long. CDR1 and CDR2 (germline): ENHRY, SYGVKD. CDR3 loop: CASCRDRGSEAFF. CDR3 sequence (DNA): TGTGCCTCATGCAGGGACAGGGGATCTGAAGCTTTCTTT.

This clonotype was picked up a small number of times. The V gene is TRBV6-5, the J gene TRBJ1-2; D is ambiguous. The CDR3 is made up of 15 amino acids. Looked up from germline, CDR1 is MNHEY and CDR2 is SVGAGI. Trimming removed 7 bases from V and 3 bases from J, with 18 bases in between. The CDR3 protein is CASNYRAGSDYGYTF. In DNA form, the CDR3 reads TGTGCCAGCAACTACCGAGCGGGCTCGGACTATGGCTACACCTTC.

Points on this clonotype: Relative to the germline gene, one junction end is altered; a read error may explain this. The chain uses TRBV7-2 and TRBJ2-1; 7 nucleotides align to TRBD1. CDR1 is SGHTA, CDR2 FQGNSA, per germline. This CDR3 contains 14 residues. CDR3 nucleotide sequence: TGTGCCAGCAGCTTAGCGCTAGTGACAGGGCAAAGGGTCTTC. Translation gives CASSLALVTGQRVF.

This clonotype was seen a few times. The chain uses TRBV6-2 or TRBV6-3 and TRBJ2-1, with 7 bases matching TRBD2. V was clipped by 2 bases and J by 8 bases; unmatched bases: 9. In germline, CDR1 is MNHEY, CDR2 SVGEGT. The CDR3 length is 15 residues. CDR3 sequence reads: CASSYPGLGFDEQFF. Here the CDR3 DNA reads TGTGCCAGCAGTTACCCAGGACTAGGTTTCGATGAGCAGTTCTTC.

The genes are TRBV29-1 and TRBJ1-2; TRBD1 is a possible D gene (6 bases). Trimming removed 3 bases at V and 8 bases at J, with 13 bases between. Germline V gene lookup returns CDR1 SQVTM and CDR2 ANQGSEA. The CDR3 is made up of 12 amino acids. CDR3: CSVDPRGSGYTF. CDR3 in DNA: TGCAGCGTTGACCCCAGGGGATCAGGCTACACCTTC.

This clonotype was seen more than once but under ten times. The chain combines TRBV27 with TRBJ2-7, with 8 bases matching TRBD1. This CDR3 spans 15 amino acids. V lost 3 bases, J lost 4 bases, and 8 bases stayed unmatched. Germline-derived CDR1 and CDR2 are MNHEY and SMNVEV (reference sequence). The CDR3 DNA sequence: TGTGCCAGCAGTTTCGCAGGGGGCCAATTTTACGAGCAGTACTTC. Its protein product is CASSFAGGQFYEQYF.

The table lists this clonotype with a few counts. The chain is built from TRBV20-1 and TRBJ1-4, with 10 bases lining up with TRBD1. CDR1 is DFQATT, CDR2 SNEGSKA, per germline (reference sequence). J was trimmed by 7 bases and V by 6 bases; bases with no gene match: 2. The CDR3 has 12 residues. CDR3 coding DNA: TGCAGTGCCGGACAGGGGGGTGAAAAACTGTTTTTT. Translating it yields CSAGQGGEKLFF.

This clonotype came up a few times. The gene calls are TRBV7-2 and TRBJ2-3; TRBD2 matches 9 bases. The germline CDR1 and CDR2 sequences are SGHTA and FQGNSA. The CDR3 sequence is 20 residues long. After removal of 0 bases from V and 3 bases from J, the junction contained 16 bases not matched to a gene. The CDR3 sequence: CASSLALMAGGPMVTDTQYF. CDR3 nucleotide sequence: TGTGCCAGCAGCTTAGCCCTCATGGCGGGAGGGCCTATGGTGACAGATACGCAGTATTTT.